The 3 T cell receptor beta chains listed next were all sequenced from one sample in a study of early T cells in non-severe SARS-CoV-2 infection. TCRdb re-called the 5' RACE reads through MiXCR, storing one row per CDR3 protein. The sample contains about 39,000 distinct CDR3 sequences, less than 7% of which appear only once. The sequencing here drew on whole blood, taken at baseline. These receptors all stem from an adult who was a healthcare worker with PCR-confirmed SARS-CoV-2 infection or an uninfected control (not recorded which).

This clonotype has a count of ten or more. The rearrangement joins TRBV27 to TRBJ1-1; D is undetermined. This CDR3 region has 14 residues. CDR1 is MNHEY, CDR2 SMNVEV, per germline (reference sequence). V was cut by 2 bases and J by 4 bases, with 11 bases left in between. DNA of the CDR3: TGTGCCAGCAGTTTAATTAATCGCCCCACTGAAGCTTTCTTT. Residues: CASSLINRPTEAFF.

The chain uses TRBV7-9 and TRBJ2-1; tentatively, D is TRBD2 (5 bases). Germline V gene lookup returns CDR1 SEHNR and CDR2 FQNEAQ (reference sequence). This CDR3 comprises 17 residues. V lost 5 bases and J 4 bases, leaving 21 bases between the germline ends. CDR3 coding DNA: TGTGCCAGCAGCCCACCGGACGTGGACTGGGAGTACAATGAGCAGTTCTTC. It encodes CASSPPDVDWEYNEQFF.

The V and J genes are TRBV5-1 and TRBJ2-7; D is unresolved. CDR3 size: 15 residues. Germline V gene data show CDR1 as SGHRS and CDR2 as YFSETQ. The V gene lost 4 bases and the J gene lost 0 bases, with 14 bases spanning the gap. CDR3 nucleotides: TGCGCCAGCAGCCGGGCCTTGACCAGCTCCTACGAGCAGTACTTC. Translation gives CASSRALTSSYEQYF.